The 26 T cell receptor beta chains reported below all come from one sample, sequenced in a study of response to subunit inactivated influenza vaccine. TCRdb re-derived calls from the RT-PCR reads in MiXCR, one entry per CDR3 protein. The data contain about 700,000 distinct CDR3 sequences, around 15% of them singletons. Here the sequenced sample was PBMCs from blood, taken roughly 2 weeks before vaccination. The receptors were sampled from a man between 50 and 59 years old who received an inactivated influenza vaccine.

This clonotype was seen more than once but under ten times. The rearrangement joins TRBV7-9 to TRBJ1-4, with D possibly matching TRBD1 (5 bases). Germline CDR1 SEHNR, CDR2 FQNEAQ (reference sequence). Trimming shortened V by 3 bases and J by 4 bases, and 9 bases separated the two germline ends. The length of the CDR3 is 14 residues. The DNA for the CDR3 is TGTGCCAGCAGCTTCGGGGGGATTAATGAAAAACTGTTTTTT. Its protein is CASSFGGINEKLFF.

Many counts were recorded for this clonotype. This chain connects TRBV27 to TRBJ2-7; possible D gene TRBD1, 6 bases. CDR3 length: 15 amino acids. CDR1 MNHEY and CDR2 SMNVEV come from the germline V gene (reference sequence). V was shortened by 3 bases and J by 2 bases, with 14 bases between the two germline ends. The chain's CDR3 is CASSFGTGITYEQYF. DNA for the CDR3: TGTGCCAGCAGTTTTGGTACAGGGATCACCTACGAGCAGTACTTC.

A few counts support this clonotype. The CDR3 spells CASSVGQGNNQPQHF. For the CDR3, the DNA is TGTGCCAGCAGCGTGGGACAGGGGAACAATCAGCCCCAGCATTTT. This chain uses TRBV7-2 with TRBJ1-5, with 10 bases that match TRBD1. The CDR3 extends over 15 amino acids. The germline gives CDR1 SGHTA, CDR2 FQGNSA. J gave up 3 bases and V 5 bases, and 4 bases lay outside the gene matches.

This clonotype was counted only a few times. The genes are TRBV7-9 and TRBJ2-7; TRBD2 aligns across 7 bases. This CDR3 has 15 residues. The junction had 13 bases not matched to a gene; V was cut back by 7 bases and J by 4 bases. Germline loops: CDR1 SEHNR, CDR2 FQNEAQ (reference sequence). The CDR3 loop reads CASTQSGAWAYEQYF. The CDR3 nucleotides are TGTGCCAGCACCCAGAGCGGGGCCTGGGCATACGAGCAGTACTTC.

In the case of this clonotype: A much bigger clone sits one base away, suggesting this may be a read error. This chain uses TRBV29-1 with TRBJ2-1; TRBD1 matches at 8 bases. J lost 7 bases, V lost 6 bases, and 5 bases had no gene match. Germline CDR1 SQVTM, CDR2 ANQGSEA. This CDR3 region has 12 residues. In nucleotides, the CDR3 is TGCAGCGTGGACAGGGTCGAGAATGAGCAGTTCTTC. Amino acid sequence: CSVDRVENEQFF.

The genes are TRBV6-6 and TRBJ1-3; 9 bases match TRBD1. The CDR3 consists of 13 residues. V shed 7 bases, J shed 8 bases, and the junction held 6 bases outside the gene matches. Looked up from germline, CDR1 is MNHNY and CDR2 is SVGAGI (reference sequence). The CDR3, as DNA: TGTGCCAGCACCAGGACAGGGGAGGACACCATATATTTT. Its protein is CASTRTGEDTIYF.

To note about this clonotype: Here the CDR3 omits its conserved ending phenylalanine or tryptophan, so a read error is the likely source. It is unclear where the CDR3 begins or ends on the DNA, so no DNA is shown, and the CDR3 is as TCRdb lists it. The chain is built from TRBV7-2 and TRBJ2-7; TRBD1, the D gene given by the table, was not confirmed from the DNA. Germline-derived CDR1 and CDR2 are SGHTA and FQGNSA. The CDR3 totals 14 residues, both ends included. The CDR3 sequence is CASSFTGMSYEQNL.

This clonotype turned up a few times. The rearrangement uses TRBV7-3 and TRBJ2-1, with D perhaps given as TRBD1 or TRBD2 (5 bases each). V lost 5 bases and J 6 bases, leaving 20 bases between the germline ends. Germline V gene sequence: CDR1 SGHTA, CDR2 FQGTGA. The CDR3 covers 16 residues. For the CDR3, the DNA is TGTGCCAGCAGCCTCGGGGCCCGCCTTCCCCTCAATGAGCAGTTCTTC. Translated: CASSLGARLPLNEQFF.

The CDR3 loop is CASSVRDALDEQFF. The CDR3 DNA sequence: TGTGCCAGCAGCGTGCGGGACGCCCTCGATGAGCAGTTCTTC. The chain links TRBV9 to TRBJ2-1, with D perhaps TRBD2 (6 bases). Germline V lookup: CDR1 SGDLS, CDR2 YYNGEE. The CDR3 loop spans 14 amino acids. Trimming took 2 bases from V and 8 from J, leaving 14 bases between them.

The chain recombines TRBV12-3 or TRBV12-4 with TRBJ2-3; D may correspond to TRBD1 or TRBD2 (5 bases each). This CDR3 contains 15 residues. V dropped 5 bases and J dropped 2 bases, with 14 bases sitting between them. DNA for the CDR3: TGTGCCAGCAGTATCCACCCAGGGACCACAGATACGCAGTATTTT. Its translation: CASSIHPGTTDTQYF.

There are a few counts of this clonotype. This CDR3 is CASSRGTSGLYNEQFF. In DNA form, the CDR3 reads TGTGCCAGCAGCCGTGGGACTAGCGGGCTTTACAATGAGCAGTTCTTC. The V and J genes are TRBV3-1 and TRBJ2-1, with 12 bases fitting TRBD2. This CDR3 has 16 residues. Germline CDR1 is LGHDT and CDR2 is YNNKEL (reference sequence). V was clipped by 4 bases and J by 4 bases; unmatched bases: 5.

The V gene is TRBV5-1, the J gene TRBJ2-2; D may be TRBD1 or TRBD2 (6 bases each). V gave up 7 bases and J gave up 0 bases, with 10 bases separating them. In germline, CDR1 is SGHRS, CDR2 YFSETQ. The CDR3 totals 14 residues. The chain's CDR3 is CASGGTSNTGELFF. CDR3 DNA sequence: TGCGCCAGCGGGGGGACATCGAACACCGGGGAGCTGTTTTTT.

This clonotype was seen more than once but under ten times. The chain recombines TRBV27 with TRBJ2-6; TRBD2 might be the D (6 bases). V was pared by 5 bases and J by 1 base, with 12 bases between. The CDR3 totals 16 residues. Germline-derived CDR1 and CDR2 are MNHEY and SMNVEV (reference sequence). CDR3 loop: CASSNGGGSGANVLTF. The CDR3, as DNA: TGTGCCAGCAGTAACGGGGGTGGGTCTGGGGCCAACGTCCTGACTTTC.

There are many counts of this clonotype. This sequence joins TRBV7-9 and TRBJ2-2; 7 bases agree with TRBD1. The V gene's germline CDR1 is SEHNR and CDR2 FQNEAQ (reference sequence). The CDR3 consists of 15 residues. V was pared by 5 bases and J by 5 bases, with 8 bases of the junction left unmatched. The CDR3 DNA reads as TGTGCCAGCAGCCCCCGTGACAGGGTGACCGGGGAGCTGTTTTTT. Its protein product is CASSPRDRVTGELFF.

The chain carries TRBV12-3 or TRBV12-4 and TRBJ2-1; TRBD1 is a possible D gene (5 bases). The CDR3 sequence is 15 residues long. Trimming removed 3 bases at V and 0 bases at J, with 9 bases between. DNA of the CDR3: TGTGCCAGCAGTTTCGGTGACAGCTCCTACAATGAGCAGTTCTTC. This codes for CASSFGDSSYNEQFF.

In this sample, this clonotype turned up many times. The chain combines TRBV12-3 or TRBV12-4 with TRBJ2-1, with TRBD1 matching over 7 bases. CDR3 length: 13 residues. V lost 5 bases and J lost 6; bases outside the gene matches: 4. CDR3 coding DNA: TGTGCCAGCAGTCCCAACAGGGGCAATGAGCAGTTCTTC. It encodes CASSPNRGNEQFF.

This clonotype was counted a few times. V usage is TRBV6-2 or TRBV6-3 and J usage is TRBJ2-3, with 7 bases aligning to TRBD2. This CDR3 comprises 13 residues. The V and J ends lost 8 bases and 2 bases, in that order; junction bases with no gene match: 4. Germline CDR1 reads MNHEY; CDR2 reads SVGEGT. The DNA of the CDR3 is TGTGCCAGCGGGAGGGTGGACACAGATACGCAGTATTTT. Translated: CASGRVDTDTQYF.

This CDR3 reads CASSSVPYNSPLHF. The CDR3, as DNA: TGTGCCAGCAGTTCTGTACCCTATAATTCACCCCTCCACTTT. V gene TRBV12-3 or TRBV12-4 combines with J gene TRBJ1-6; D not certain. The CDR3 sequence is 14 residues long. V lost 4 bases and J 2 bases, leaving 6 bases between the germline ends.

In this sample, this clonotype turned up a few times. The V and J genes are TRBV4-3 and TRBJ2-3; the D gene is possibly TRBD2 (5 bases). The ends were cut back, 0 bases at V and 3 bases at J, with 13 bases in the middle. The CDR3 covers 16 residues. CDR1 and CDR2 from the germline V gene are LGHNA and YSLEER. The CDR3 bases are TGCGCCAGCAGCCAAGAAAGCGGCGGGCCTACAGATACGCAGTATTTT. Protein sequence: CASSQESGGPTDTQYF.

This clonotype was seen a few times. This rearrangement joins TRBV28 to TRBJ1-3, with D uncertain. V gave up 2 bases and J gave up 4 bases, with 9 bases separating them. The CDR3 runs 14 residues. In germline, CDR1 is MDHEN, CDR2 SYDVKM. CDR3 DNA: TGTGCCAGCAGTTTAGTCCAGCTCGGAAACACCATATATTTT. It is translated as CASSLVQLGNTIYF.

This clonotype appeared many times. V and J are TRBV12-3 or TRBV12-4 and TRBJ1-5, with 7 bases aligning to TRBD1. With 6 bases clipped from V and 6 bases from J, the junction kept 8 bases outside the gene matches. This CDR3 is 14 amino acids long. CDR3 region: CASSQTGNSQPQHF. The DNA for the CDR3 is TGTGCCAGCAGCCAGACAGGGAATAGTCAGCCCCAGCATTTT.

The CDR3 sequence: CSARTGQAVTGANVLTF. CDR3 DNA: TGCAGTGCTAGGACGGGACAGGCAGTTACGGGGGCCAACGTCCTGACTTTC. The chain carries TRBV20-1 and TRBJ2-6; TRBD1 aligns across 8 bases. CDR3 length equals 17 residues. Germline CDR1 is DFQATT and CDR2 is SNEGSKA (reference sequence). The V segment lost 3 bases and the J segment 4 bases; nucleotides outside the gene matches: 11.

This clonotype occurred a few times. CDR3 amino acids: CSARDQREGLADTQYF. The CDR3 DNA is TGCAGTGCTAGAGATCAGCGGGAGGGCCTCGCAGATACGCAGTATTTT. The chain is built from TRBV20-1 and TRBJ2-3, with 10 bases lining up with TRBD2. With V trimmed by 0 bases and J by 4 bases, 7 bases remained unmatched. The CDR3 is 16 residues long. Germline V gives CDR1 DFQATT, CDR2 SNEGSKA (reference sequence).

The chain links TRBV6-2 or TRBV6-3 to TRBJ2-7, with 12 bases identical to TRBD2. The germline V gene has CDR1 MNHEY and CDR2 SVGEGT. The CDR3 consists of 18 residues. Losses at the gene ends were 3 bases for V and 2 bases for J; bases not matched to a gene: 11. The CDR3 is CASSYTSGRNWETYEQYF. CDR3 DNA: TGTGCCAGCAGTTATACTAGCGGGAGGAATTGGGAAACCTACGAGCAGTACTTC.

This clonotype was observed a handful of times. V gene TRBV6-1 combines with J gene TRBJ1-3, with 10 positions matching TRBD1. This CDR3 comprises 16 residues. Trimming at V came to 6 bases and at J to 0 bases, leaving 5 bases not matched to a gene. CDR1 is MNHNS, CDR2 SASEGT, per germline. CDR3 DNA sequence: TGTGCCAGCAGGGGGACAGGGGCCCTCTCTGGAAACACCATATATTTT. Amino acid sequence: CASRGTGALSGNTIYF.

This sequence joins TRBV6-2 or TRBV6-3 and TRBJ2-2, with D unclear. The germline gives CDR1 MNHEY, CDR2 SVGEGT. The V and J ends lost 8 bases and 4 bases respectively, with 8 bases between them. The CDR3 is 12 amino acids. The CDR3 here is CASADITGELFF. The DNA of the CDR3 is TGTGCCAGCGCAGATATCACCGGGGAGCTGTTTTTT.